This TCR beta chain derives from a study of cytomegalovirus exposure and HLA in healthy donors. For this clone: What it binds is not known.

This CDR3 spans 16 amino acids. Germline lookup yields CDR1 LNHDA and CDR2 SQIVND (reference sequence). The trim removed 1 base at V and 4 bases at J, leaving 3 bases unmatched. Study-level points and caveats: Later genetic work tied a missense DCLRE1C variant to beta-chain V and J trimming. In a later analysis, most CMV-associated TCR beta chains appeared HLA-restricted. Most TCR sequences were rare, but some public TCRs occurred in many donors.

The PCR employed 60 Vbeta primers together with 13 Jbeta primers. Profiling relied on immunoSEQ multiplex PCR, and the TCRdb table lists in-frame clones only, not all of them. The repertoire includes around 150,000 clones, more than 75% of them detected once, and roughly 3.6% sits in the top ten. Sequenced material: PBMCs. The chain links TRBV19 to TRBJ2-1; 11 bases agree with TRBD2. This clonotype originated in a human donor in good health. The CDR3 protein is CASSIVLAGVYNEQFF. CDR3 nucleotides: TGTGCCAGTAGTATAGTACTAGCGGGGGTTTACAATGAGCAGTTCTTC. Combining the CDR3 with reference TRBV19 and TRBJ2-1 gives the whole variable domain DGGITQSPKYLFRKEGQNVTLSCEQNLNHDAMYWYRQDPGQGLRLIYYSQIVNDFQKGDIAEGYSVSREKKESFPLTVTSAQKNPTAFYLCASSIVLAGVYNEQFFGPGTRLTVL.